This section outlines one T cell receptor (beta chain) sequence together with its context. Its antigen is not identified. The entry originates in a study of cytomegalovirus exposure and HLA in healthy donors. The study's findings and limits: Analyses of presence/absence relied on an assumption of roughly uniform sequencing depth across donors.

In germline, CDR1 is KGHSH, CDR2 LQKENI. V lost 6 bases and J 4 bases, leaving 13 bases between the germline ends. This CDR3 contains 13 residues. PCR was performed using 60 Vbeta and 13 Jbeta primers. Data came from immunoSEQ multiplex PCR; TCRdb stores just in-frame clones and leaves some out. The sample lists about 90,000 clones, roughly 71% seen once, with 16% in the top ten. Sampled while nominally healthy, donors likely had unrecorded immune exposures. The specimen sequenced was PBMCs. The receptor's source is a woman aged 18-30 years in good health and CMV-seropositive. The chain uses TRBV18 and TRBJ2-7; D is possibly TRBD2 (6 bases). DNA of the CDR3: TGTGCCAGCTCGGAGGGTGCTTTGTACGAGCAGTACTTC. It is translated as CASSEGALYEQYF.